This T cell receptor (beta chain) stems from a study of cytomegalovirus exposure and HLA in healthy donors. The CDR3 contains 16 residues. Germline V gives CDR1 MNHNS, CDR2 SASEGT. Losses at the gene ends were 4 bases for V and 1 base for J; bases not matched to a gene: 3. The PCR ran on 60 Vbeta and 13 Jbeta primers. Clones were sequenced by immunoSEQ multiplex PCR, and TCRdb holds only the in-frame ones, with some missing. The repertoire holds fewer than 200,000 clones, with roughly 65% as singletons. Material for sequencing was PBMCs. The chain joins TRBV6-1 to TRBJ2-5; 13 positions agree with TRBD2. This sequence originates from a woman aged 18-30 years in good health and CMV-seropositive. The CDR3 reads CASSAGLAGPQETQYF. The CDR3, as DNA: TGTGCCAGCAGTGCGGGACTAGCGGGGCCCCAAGAGACCCAGTACTTC.